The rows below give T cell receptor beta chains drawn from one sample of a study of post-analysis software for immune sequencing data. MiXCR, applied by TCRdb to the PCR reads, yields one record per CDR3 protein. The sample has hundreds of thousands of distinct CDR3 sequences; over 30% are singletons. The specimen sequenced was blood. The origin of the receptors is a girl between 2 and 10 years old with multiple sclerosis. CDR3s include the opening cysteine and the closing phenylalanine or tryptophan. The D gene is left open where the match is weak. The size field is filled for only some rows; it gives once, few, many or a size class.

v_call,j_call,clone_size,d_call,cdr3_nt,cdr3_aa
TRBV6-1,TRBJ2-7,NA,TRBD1,TGTGCCAGCAGCGAAGAGGGACAGGTCAACTACGAGCAGTACTTC,CASSEEGQVNYEQYF
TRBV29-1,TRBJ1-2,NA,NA,TGCAGCGTTGGCTGTCACAGGGACTATGGCTACACCTTC,CSVGCHRDYGYTF
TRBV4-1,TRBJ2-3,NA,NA,TGCGCCAGCAGCCGGTACTACTTATCGTCGAACACAGATACGCAGTATTTT,CASSRYYLSSNTDTQYF
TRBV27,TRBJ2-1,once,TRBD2,TGTGCCAGCAGTATGCTAGCGGGAGGGGGTAATGAGCAGTTCTTC,CASSMLAGGGNEQFF
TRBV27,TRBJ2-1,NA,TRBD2,TGTGCCAGCAGTTTTAGCGGGGGGACTACTTACAATGAGCAGTTCTTC,CASSFSGGTTYNEQFF
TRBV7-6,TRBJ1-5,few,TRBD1,TGTGCCAGCAGCATGAGACCTATTGGGACAGTAAATCAGCCCCAGCATTTT,CASSMRPIGTVNQPQHF
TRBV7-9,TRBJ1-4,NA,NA,TGTGCCAGCAGCTTTAATGGGGGGAGTCATGAAAAACTGTTTTTT,CASSFNGGSHEKLFF
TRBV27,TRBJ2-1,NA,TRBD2,TGTGCCAGCAAGGGGCTAGCGGGAGTCCACAATGAGCAGTTCTTC,CASKGLAGVHNEQFF
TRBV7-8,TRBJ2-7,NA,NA,TGTGCCAGCAGCTTAGCTCTGAGGGGGACCTACGAGCAGTACTTC,CASSLALRGTYEQYF
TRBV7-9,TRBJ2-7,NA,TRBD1,TGTGCCAGCAGCTTAGACGACAGGGCCGAGCAGTACTTC,CASSLDDRAEQYF
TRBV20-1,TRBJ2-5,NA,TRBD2,TGCAGTGCTGGTAACAGGGGCGGGAGGGAAGAGACCCAGTACTTC,CSAGNRGGREETQYF
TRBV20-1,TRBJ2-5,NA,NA,TGCAGTGCTAGGAGGGCCTACAACAGGACCCAGTACTTC,CSARRAYNRTQYF
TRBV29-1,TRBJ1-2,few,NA,TGCAGCGTTGAAGAGACACAGTTCCTCTATGGCTACACCTTC,CSVEETQFLYGYTF
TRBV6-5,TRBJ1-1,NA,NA,TGCGCCAGCAGTTACTCCGGGTATGGGACTAACACTGAAGCTTTCTTT,CASSYSGYGTNTEAFF
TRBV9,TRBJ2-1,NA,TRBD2,TGTGCCAGCAGCCTGAGGACTAGCGGGGGCTGGAATGAGCAGTTCTTC,CASSLRTSGGWNEQFF
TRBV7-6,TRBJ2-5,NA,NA,TGTGCCAGCAGCACGTACCAAGAGACCCAGTACTTC,CASSTYQETQYF
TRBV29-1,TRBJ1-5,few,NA,TGCAGCGTTGAATACAGTCAGCCCCAGCATTTT,CSVEYSQPQHF
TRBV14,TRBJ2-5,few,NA,TGTGCCAGCAGCCAAAGCCACCAGGGCAGCCAAGAGACCCAGTACTTC,CASSQSHQGSQETQYF
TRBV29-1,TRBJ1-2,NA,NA,TGCAGCGTTGCGGACATCTATGGCTACACCTTC,CSVADIYGYTF
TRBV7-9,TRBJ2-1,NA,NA,TGTGCCAGCAGCCCCCAAGGGGCCGCCTACAATGAGCAGTTCTTC,CASSPQGAAYNEQFF
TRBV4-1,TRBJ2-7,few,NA,TGCGCCAGCAGCCAAGATCCCGGGACGACCTACGAGCAGTACTTC,CASSQDPGTTYEQYF
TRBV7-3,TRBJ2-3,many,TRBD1,TGTGCCAGCAGCTTAGGGACAGGGTTAGATACGCAGTATTTT,CASSLGTGLDTQYF
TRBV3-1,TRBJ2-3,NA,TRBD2,TGTGCCAGCAGCCAAGCGTGGGTAGCGGGAGACCAAGATACGCAGTATTTT,CASSQAWVAGDQDTQYF
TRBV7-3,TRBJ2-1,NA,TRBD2,TGTGCCAGCAGCTCGTTAGCGGGGGGAAGGTACAATGAGCAGTTCTTC,CASSSLAGGRYNEQFF
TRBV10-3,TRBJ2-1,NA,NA,TGTGCCATCAGTGAGGACAATGAGCAGTTCTTC,CAISEDNEQFF
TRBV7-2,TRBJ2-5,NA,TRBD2,TGTGCCAGCAGCTCCTCGACCCAGGCGGGAGGTCAGACCCAGTACTTC,CASSSSTQAGGQTQYF
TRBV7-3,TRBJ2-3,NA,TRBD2,TGTGCCAGCAGCCGGTCCGGAGCGGGGGCCCGGAGAGATACGCAGTATTTT,CASSRSGAGARRDTQYF
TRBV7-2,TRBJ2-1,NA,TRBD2,TGTGCCAGCAGCCCTGCTGGCGGGGGAAGGTCGAATGAGCAGTTCTTC,CASSPAGGGRSNEQFF
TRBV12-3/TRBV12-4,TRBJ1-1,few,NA,TGTGCCAGCAGTTTTTCTATGAACACTGAAGCTTTCTTT,CASSFSMNTEAFF
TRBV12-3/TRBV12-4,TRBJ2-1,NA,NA,TGTGCCAGCAGTTTTTTTCGGGCCAAACCTAAATGGCAGTTCTTC,CASSFFRAKPKWQFF
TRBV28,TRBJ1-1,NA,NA,TGTGCCAGCGGGAAACAGGGCAGGATGAACACTGAAGCTTTCTTT,CASGKQGRMNTEAFF
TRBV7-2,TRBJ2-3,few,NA,TGTGCCAGCAGCTTTAAACCACAGCTCTGGTATTTT,CASSFKPQLWYF
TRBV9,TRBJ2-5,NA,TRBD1,TGTGCCAGCAGCATAGGGACAGGGGGCGCGCAGTACTTC,CASSIGTGGAQYF
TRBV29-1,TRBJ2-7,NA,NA,TGCAGCGTTGTCCAGGCGTACGAGCAGTACTTC,CSVVQAYEQYF
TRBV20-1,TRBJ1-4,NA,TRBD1,TGCAGTGCTACTCAAATACGCAGGGGGCTGGCTAATGAAAAACTGTTTTTT,CSATQIRRGLANEKLFF
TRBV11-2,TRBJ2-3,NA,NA,TGTGCCAGCAGCTTAGTGGGCTTCCTCACAGATACGCAGTATTTT,CASSLVGFLTDTQYF
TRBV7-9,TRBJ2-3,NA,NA,TGTGCCAGCAGACCGGGATTTCGATTCACAGATACGCAGTATTTT,CASRPGFRFTDTQYF
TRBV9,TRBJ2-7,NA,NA,TGTGCCAGCAGCGTAGCGGGGACCCGAACCTACGAGCAGTACTTC,CASSVAGTRTYEQYF
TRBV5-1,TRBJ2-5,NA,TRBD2,TGCGCCAGCCGCCCCTCGGGACTAGACTGGGAGACCCGGTACTTC,CASRPSGLDWETRYF
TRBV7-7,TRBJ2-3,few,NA,TGTGCTAGCAGCCCAGCGCTTGCTCCAGATACGCAGTATTTT,CASSPALAPDTQYF
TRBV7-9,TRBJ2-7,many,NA,TGTGCCAGCAGCTTTAGCGGCCTGAGCTCCTACGAGCAGTACTTC,CASSFSGLSSYEQYF
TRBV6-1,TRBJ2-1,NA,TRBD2,TGTGCCAGCTCCCTAGAGCCCGGGGGGAATGAGCAGTTCTTC,CASSLEPGGNEQFF
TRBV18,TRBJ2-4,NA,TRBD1,TGTGCCAGCTCACCACCGGGGACAGGGGGCTCCAAAAACATTCAGTACTTC,CASSPPGTGGSKNIQYF
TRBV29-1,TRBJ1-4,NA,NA,TGCAGCGTTTCCAACCTTCCAACTAATGAAAAACTGTTTTTT,CSVSNLPTNEKLFF
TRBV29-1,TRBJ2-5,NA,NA,TGCAGCGTTGACAGGACTTCTCAAGAGACCCAGTACTTC,CSVDRTSQETQYF
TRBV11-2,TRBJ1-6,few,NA,TGTGCCAGCAGCCTTACGGGTAGTTCACCCCTCCACTTT,CASSLTGSSPLHF
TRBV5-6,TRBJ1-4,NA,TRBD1,TGTGCCAGCAGCTTCTTACTGACAGGGGGTCTTGAAAAACTGTTTTTT,CASSFLLTGGLEKLFF
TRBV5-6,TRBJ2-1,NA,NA,TGTGCCAGCAGCTTTGTCTTAGCGTCTGAGAATGAGCAGTTCTTC,CASSFVLASENEQFF
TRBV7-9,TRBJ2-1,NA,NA,TGTGCCAGCAGCCGAACACCACAAATATCGAATGAGCAGTTCTTC,CASSRTPQISNEQFF
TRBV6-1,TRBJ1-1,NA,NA,TGTGCCAGCAGTGAAGGCGTAGTTCGGAACACTGAAGCTTTCTTT,CASSEGVVRNTEAFF
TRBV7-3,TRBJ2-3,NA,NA,TGTGCCAGCAGCTTGTTCGGGGGAGGCACAGATACGCAGTATTTT,CASSLFGGGTDTQYF
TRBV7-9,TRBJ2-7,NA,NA,TGTGCCAGCAGCTTAAGAATCGGGACTGCGCTCTACGAGCAGTACTTC,CASSLRIGTALYEQYF
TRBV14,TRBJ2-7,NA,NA,TGTGCCAGCAGCCAAGATTTCACGGGATTCTACGAGCAGTACTTC,CASSQDFTGFYEQYF
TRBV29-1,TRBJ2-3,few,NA,TGCAGCGTTGAACCCTACAGGGCAAGCACAGATACGCAGTATTTT,CSVEPYRASTDTQYF
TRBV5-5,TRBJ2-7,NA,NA,TGTGCCAGCAGCTTGGGCGGGGTGGTGGAGATCCAGTACTTC,CASSLGGVVEIQYF